The following is a TCR beta chain sequence with its context. The antigen is undetermined. V shed 4 bases and J shed 9 bases, with 17 bases lying between them. The CDR3 consists of 15 residues. Germline CDR1 SGHNT, CDR2 YYREEE (reference sequence). With 60 Vbeta and 13 Jbeta primers, the PCR was carried out. The table came from immunoSEQ multiplex PCR; TCRdb's copy has only in-frame clones and leaves some out. The sample has more than 95,000 clones, roughly 79% seen once. The data were taken from a study of cytomegalovirus exposure and HLA in healthy donors. Overall study findings and caveats: A later analysis associated some 16,000 TCR beta sequences with HLA alleles at a 0.05 false discovery rate.

This TCR came from a woman in her 70s in good health and CMV-seropositive. V and J are TRBV5-4 and TRBJ1-6; maybe TRBD1 (6 bases). Sequencing was carried out using PBMCs. The CDR3 sequence: CASSGGWGPGSPLHF. In nucleotides, the CDR3 is TGTGCCAGCAGCGGGGGCTGGGGGCCGGGTTCACCCCTCCACTTT.